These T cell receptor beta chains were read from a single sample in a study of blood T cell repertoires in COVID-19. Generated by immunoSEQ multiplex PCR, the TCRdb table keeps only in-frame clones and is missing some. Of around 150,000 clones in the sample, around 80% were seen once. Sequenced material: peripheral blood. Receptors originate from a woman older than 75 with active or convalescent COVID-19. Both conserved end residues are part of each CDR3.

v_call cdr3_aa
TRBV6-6 CASSSSGVDTQYF
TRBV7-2 CASSPDRGQGQPQHF
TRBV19 CASSIDRDTNYGYTF
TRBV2 CASRSGTGAVGELFF
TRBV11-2 CASSLGVSRDTPKVGELFF
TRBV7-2 CASQPGGMNTEAFF
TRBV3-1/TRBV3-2 CASSQSQGNSPLHF
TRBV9 CASTPTGAANYGYTF
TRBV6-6 CASSYSMTSANQPQHF
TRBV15 CATSRGVQGSYGYTF
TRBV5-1 CASSLGQGGGYTF
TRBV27 CATSLGGGGQPQHF
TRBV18 CASEGQGDEKLFF
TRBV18 CASSMDSLKMNTEAFF
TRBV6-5 CASSQQGAGYGYTF
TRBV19 CASARGGQGEQPQHF
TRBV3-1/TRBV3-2 CASSQWLHEQFF
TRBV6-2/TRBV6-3 CASSLNTYGYTF
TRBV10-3 CAISEGAAGNTIYF
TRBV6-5 CASSWGTGGLHEQFF
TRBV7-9 CASSPRDSYNEQFF
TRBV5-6 CASSFGGQTMYGELFF
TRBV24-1 CATSDSGGIYNEQFF
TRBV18 CASSPYEANYGYTF
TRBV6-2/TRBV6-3 CASSSTSVEAFF
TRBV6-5 CASRTTSSYNEQFF
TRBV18 CASSPRRESGELFF
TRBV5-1 CASSLAGLQGSGANVLTF
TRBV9 CASSFSSGLSTDTQYF
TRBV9 CASSVGPHLAGAGDEQFF
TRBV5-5 CASSWDSLRGTEAFF
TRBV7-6 CASSLGPSTEAFF
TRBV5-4 CASSLGGGYHEQYF
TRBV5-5 CASSLLSGSNQPQHF
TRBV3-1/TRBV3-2 CASSQGAGREQYF
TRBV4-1 CASSREPGTSGGRNTGELFF
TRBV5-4 CASSLGEGYNSPLHF
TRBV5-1 CASSLGAGTDTQYF
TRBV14 CASSRSGGFNWPYEQYF
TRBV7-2 CASSLRGVVWPDTQYF
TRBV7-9 CASSLDGGVTEAFF
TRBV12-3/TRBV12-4 CASSYGTGYGYTF